This T cell receptor (beta chain) was recovered during a study of PD-L1 blockade in urothelial cancer. Turning to the study itself: Blood drawn 3 weeks (second dose) and 6 weeks after treatment start was analyzed.

There were between 1 and 8 samples from each patient, taken pretreatment and on-treatment. TCRdb's table, derived via immunoSEQ multiplex PCR, lists solely in-frame clones and lacks some. The data show roughly 90,000 clones, 90% to 95% seen once. CDR1 SGHTA and CDR2 FQGTGA come from the germline V gene. The CDR3 is made up of 15 amino acids. V shed 3 bases and J 7 bases; nucleotides not matched to a gene: 9. This sequence joins TRBV7-3 and TRBJ2-1, with 7 bases fitting TRBD1. The sequencing here drew on PBMCs, taken around atezolizumab (anti-PD-L1) treatment. The sequence came from a man aged 55-75 years with urothelial cancer. The CDR3 sequence is CASSFNWAGGNEQFF. The CDR3 nucleotides read TGTGCCAGCAGCTTTAATTGGGCAGGGGGAAATGAGCAGTTCTTC.